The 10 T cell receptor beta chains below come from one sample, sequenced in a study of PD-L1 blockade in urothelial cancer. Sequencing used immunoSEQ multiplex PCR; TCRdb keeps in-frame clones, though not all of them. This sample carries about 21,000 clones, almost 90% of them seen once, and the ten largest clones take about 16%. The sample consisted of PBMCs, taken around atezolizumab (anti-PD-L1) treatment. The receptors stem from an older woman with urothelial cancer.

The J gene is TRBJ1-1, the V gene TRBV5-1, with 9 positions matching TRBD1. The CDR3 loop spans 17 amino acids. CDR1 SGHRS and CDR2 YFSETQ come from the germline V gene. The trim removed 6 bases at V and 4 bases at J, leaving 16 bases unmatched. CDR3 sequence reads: CASTQGTGLSRGTEAFF. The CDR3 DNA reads TGCGCCAGCACTCAGGGGACAGGGCTCTCAAGGGGCACTGAAGCTTTCTTT.

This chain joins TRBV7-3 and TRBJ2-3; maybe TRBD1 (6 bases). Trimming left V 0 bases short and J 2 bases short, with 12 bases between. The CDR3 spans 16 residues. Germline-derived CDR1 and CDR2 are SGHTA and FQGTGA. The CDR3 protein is CASSLTRQGYTDTQYF. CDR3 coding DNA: TGTGCCAGCAGCTTAACGCGCCAGGGGTACACAGATACGCAGTATTTT.

CDR3 residues: CASNNGGVAKNIQYF. CDR3 in DNA: TGTGCCAGCAATAACGGGGGGGTAGCCAAAAACATTCAGTACTTC. This chain links TRBV28 with TRBJ2-4; TRBD2 aligns across 8 bases. The trim removed 7 bases at V and 0 bases at J, leaving 5 bases unmatched. The CDR3 totals 15 residues. The V gene's germline CDR1 is MDHEN and CDR2 SYDVKM.

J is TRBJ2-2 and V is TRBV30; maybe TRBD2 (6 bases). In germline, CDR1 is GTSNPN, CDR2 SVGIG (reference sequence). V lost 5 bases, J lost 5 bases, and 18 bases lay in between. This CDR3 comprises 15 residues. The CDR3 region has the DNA TGTGCCTGGGGGCGGGGATATACGGGGACCGGGGAGCTGTTTTTT. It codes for CAWGRGYTGTGELFF.

The chain's CDR3 is CASSRAGIDKNIQYF. The CDR3 nucleotides are TGTGCCAGCAGCCGAGCGGGCATAGACAAAAACATTCAGTACTTC. V and J are TRBV7-2 and TRBJ2-4; maybe TRBD2 (6 bases). Germline V gene lookup returns CDR1 SGHTA and CDR2 FQGNSA. The CDR3 runs to 15 residues. The V gene lost 5 bases and the J gene lost 3 bases, with 14 bases spanning the gap.

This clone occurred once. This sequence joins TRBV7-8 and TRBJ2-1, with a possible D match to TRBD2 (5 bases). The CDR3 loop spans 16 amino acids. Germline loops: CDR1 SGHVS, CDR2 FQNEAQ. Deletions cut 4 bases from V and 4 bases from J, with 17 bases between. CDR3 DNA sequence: TGTGCCAGCAGCTCGCCGAGGGCATCGGGTTACAATGAGCAGTTCTTC. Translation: CASSSPRASGYNEQFF.

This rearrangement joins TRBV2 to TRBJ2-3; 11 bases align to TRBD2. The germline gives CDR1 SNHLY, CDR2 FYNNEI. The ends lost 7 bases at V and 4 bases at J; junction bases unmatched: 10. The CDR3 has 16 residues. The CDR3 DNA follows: TGTGCCAGCAATCCGAATAGCGGGAGGGGTTCAGATACGCAGTATTTT. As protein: CASNPNSGRGSDTQYF.

Here the CDR3 reads CASSIEWASGSSYEQYF. CDR3 nucleotides: TGTGCCAGTAGTATAGAGTGGGCTAGCGGGAGCTCCTACGAGCAGTACTTC. The chain employs TRBV19 and TRBJ2-7, with TRBD2 identical over 10 bases. Germline values: CDR1 LNHDA, CDR2 SQIVND (reference sequence). Trimming took 0 bases from V and 0 from J; bases not matched to a gene: 5. The CDR3 covers 17 residues.

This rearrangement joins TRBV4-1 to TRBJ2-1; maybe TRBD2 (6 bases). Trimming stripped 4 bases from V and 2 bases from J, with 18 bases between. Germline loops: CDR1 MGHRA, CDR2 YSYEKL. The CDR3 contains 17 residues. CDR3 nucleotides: TGCGCCAGCAGCCCGCGAGGGGATAGCGGAGCCTACAATGAGCAGTTCTTC. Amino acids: CASSPRGDSGAYNEQFF.

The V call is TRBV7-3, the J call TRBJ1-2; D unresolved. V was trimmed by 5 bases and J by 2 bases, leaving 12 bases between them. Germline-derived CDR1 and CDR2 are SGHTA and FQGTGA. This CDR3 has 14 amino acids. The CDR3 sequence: CASSPTPGNYGYTF. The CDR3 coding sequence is TGTGCCAGCAGCCCTACCCCGGGGAACTATGGCTACACCTTC.